The clone carrying this T cell receptor beta chain appeared many times. What it recognizes is unknown. TCRdb reprocessed the 5' RACE reads with MiXCR, giving one entry per CDR3 protein. This sample has about 250,000 distinct CDR3 sequences, with under 20% found just once. The sample is drawn from a study of CD8 T cells in ankylosing spondylitis. Study results and limitations: Blood of patients with ankylosing spondylitis appeared to be characterized by a TCR beta motif of several highly homologous variants.

This CDR3 contains 15 residues. V was clipped by 2 bases and J by 7 bases; unmatched bases: 8. Germline CDR1 is SQVTM and CDR2 is ANQGSEA. This TCR was recovered from a male donor with ankylosing spondylitis or in good health (not recorded which). The V gene is TRBV29-1, the J gene TRBJ2-2; TRBD1 aligns across 9 bases. Source material: blood, either unsorted or a sorted T cell fraction (not recorded which). The CDR3 loop reads CSVESQGAPGGELFF. DNA for the CDR3: TGCAGCGTTGAATCACAGGGGGCGCCTGGCGGGGAGCTGTTTTTT.